Presented here are 8 T cell receptor beta chains from one specimen sequenced in a study of regulatory T cells in long-lasting Graves disease. As for time point: newly diagnosed GD, antithyroid drugs for less than 3 months. After RNA was extracted from PBMCs, the TCR library was made from it. Arm-PCR of CDR3 regions and iRepertoire HTBI primers were the basis on which TCR beta libraries were built. Using its own MiXCR run on the multiplex PCR reads, TCRdb lists one record per CDR3 protein. The sample contains under 400,000 distinct CDR3 sequences, roughly 17% of which appear only once. The same data also contributed to another study, on T cells in Graves' hyperthyroidism and ophthalmopathy.

The starting material was peripheral blood mononuclear cells (PBMCs), obtained at new diagnosis, from a patient treated with antithyroid drugs. All receptors derive from a man between 35 and 55 years old with Graves disease.

The sample holds many counts of this clonotype. The CDR3 nucleotides read TGTGCTAGTGGTTTGGTAAACAGGGCAGGGTCCTACGAGCAGTACTTC. It encodes CASGLVNRAGSYEQYF. J is TRBJ2-7 and V is TRBV12-5; D may be TRBD1 (6 bases). This CDR3 contains 16 residues. Germline-derived CDR1 and CDR2 are LGHNT and FRNRAP. V was shortened by 0 bases and J by 1 base, with 13 bases between the two germline ends.

The chain combines TRBV7-2 with TRBJ2-7, with TRBD2 matching 8 bases. Per the germline V gene, CDR1 is SGHTA and CDR2 is FQGNSA. V shed 3 bases and J 4 bases; nucleotides not matched to a gene: 8. The CDR3 consists of 15 residues. The CDR3 spells CASSLNGGAIYEQYF. CDR3 sequence (DNA): TGTGCCAGCAGCTTGAACGGGGGGGCCATATACGAGCAGTACTTC.

The V call is TRBV2, the J call TRBJ1-6; D may be TRBD1 (6 bases). The ends were cut back, 7 bases at V and 0 bases at J, with 19 bases in the middle. Germline V gene lookup returns CDR1 SNHLY and CDR2 FYNNEI. The length of the CDR3 is 18 residues. This chain's CDR3 is CASTKIGGRSSYNSPLHF. CDR3 DNA: TGTGCCAGCACGAAAATTGGGGGCAGGAGCTCCTATAATTCACCCCTCCACTTT.

This clonotype appeared a few times. One end of the junction fails to match germline, which may point to a read error. The chain employs TRBV6-2 or TRBV6-3 and TRBJ2-6; no firm D call. This CDR3 contains 16 residues. From germline, CDR1 is MNHEY and CDR2 SVGEGT. This chain's CDR3 is CASSDSTFAGANVLTF. DNA of the CDR3: TGTGCCAGCAGTGACTCGACATTTGCTGGGGCCAACGTCCTGACTTTC.

V and J are TRBV11-2 and TRBJ2-7; D tentatively fits TRBD1 or TRBD2 (5 bases each). The CDR3 is 13 amino acids. In germline, CDR1 is SGHAT, CDR2 FQNNGV. Trimming pared 5 bases from V and 1 base from J, leaving 9 bases between. The CDR3 spells CASSHGTSYEQYF. The CDR3 DNA sequence: TGTGCCAGCAGCCACGGGACGTCCTACGAGCAGTACTTC.

This clonotype was counted ten times or more. V is TRBV3-1 and J is TRBJ2-1; 8 bases align to TRBD2. With 3 bases clipped from V and 6 bases from J, the junction kept 1 base outside the gene matches. Per the germline V gene, CDR1 is LGHDT and CDR2 is YNNKEL (reference sequence). The CDR3 contains 13 residues. Here the CDR3 DNA reads TGTGCCAGCAGCCAGCGGGGGGCCAATGAGCAGTTCTTC. Translated, it gives CASSQRGANEQFF.

This clonotype appeared many times. The chain links TRBV12-3 or TRBV12-4 to TRBJ2-1; 8 bases align to TRBD2. The CDR3 is 19 amino acids. V lost 6 bases and J lost 3; bases outside the gene matches: 19. The CDR3 coding sequence is TGTGCCAGCAGCAACATAGCGGGATCCGGGCCTAAGAACTACAATGAGCAGTTCTTC. As protein: CASSNIAGSGPKNYNEQFF.

This clonotype was counted many times. The chain has TRBV28 and TRBJ2-7, with TRBD2 matching over 8 bases. Looked up from germline, CDR1 is MDHEN and CDR2 is SYDVKM. The length of the CDR3 is 20 residues. Unmatched junction bases numbered 19, after V lost 3 bases and J lost 0 bases. CDR3 region: CASSFPAGVYRGGPSYEQYF. CDR3 nucleotide sequence: TGTGCCAGCAGTTTTCCCGCTGGTGTCTACCGGGGGGGCCCCTCCTACGAGCAGTACTTC.